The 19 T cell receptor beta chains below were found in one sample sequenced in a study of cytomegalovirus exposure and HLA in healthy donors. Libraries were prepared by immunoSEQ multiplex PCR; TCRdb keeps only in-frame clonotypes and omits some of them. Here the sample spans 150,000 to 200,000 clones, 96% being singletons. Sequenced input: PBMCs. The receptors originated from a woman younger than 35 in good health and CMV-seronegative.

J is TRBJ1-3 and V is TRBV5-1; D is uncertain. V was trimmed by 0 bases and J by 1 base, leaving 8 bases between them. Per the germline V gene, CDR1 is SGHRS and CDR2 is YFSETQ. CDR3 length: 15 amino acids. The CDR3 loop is CASSLERGSGNTIYF. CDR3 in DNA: TGCGCCAGCAGCTTGGAACGGGGATCTGGAAACACCATATATTTT.

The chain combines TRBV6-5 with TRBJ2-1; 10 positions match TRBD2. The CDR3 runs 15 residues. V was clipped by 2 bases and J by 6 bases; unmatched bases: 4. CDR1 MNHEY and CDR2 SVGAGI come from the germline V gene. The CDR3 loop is CASSYRASGGNEQFF. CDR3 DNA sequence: TGTGCCAGCAGTTACCGGGCTAGCGGGGGCAATGAGCAGTTCTTC.

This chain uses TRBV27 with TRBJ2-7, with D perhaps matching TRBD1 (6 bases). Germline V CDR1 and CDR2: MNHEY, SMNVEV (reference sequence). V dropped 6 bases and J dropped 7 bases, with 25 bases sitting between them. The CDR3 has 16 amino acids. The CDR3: CASRVSGTPALFEQYF. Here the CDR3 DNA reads TGTGCCAGCAGAGTATCCGGGACACCCGCTCTCTTTGAGCAGTACTTC.

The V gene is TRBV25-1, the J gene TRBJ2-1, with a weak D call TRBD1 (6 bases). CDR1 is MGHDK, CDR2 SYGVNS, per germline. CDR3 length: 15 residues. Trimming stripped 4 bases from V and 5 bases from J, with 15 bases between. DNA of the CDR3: TGTGCCAGCAGTGTAGGCACAGGGCGACACAATGAGCAGTTCTTC. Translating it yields CASSVGTGRHNEQFF. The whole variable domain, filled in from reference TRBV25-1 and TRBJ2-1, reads EADIYQTPRYLVIGTGKKITLECSQTMGHDKMYWYQQDPGMELHLIHYSYGVNSTEKGDLSSESTVSRIRTEHFPLTLESARPSHTSQYLCASSVGTGRHNEQFFGPGTRLTVL.

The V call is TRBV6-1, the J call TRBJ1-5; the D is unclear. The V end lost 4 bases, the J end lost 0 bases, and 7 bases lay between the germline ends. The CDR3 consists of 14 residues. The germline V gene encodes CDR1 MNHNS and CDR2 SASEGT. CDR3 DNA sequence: TGTGCCAGCAGTGGTCAGTTTAGCAATCAGCCCCAGCATTTT. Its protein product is CASSGQFSNQPQHF.

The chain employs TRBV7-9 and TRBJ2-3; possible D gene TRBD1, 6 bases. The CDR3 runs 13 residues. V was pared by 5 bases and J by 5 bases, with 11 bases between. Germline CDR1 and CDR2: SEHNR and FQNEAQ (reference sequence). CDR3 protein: CASSVQGLDTQYF. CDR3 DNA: TGTGCCAGCAGCGTACAGGGTCTAGATACGCAGTATTTT.

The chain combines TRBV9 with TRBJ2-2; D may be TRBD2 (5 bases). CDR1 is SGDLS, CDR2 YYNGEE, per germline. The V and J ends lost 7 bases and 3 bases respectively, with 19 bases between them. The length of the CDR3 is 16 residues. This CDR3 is CASSPSPTRDTGELFF. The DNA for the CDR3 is TGTGCCAGCTCTCCTTCACCAACGAGGGACACCGGGGAGCTGTTTTTT. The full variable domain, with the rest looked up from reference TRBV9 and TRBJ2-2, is DSGVTQTPKHLITATGQRVTLRCSPRSGDLSVYWYQQSLDQGLQFLIQYYNGEERAKGNILERFSAQQFPDLHSELNLSSLELGDSALYFCASSPSPTRDTGELFFGEGSRLTVL.

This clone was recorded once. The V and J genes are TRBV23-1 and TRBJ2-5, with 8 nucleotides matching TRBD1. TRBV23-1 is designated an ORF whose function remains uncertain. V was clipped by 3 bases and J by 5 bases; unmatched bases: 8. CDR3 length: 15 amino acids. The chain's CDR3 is CASSQRTGITETQYF. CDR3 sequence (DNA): TGCGCCAGCAGTCAGAGGACAGGGATTACGGAGACCCAGTACTTC.

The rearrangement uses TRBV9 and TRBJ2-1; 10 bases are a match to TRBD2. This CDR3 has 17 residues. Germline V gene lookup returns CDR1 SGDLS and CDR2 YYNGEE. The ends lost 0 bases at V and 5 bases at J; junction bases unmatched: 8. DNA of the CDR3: TGTGCCAGCAGCGTAGCGCCTCGGACTAGCGGCAACAATGAGCAGTTCTTC. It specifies CASSVAPRTSGNNEQFF.

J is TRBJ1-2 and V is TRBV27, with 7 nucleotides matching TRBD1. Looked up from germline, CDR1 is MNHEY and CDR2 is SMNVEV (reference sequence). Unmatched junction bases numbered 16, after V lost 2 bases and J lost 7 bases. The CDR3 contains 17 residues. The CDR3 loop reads CASSLTPTGSQVVGYTF. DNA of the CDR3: TGTGCCAGCAGTTTAACGCCGACAGGGTCCCAGGTGGTTGGCTACACCTTC.

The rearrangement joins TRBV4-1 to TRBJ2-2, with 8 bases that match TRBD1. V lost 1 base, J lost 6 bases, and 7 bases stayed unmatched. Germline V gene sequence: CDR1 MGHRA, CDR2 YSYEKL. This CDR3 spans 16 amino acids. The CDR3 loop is CASSQGAGGSAGELFF. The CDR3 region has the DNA TGCGCCAGCAGCCAAGGAGCAGGGGGCAGCGCCGGGGAGCTGTTTTTT.

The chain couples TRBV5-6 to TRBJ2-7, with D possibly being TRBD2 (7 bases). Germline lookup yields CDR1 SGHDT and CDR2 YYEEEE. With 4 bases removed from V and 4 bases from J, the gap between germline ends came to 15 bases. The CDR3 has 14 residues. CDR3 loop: CASSGGGHRYEQYF. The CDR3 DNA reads TGTGCCAGCAGCGGGGGGGGACACAGGTACGAGCAGTACTTC. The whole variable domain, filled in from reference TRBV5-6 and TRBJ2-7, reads DAGVTQSPTHLIKTRGQQVTLRCSPKSGHDTVSWYQQALGQGPQFIFQYYEEEERQRGNFPDRFSGHQFPNYSSELNVNALLLGDSALYLCASSGGGHRYEQYFGPGTRLTVT.

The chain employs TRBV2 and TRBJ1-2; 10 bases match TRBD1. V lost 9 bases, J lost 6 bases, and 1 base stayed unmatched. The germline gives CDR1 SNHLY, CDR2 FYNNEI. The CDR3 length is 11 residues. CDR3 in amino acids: CASGTGDGYTF. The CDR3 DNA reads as TGTGCCAGTGGGACAGGGGATGGCTACACCTTC. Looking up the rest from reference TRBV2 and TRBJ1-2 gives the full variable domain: EPEVTQTPSHQVTQMGQEVILRCVPISNHLYFYWYRQILGQKVEFLVSFYNNEISEKSEIFDDQFSVERPDGSNFTLKIRSTKLEDSAMYFCASGTGDGYTFGSGTRLTVV.

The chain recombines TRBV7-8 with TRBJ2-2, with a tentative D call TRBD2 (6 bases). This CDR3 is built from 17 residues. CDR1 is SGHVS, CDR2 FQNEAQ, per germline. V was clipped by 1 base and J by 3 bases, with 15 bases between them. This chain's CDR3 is CASSLGWGDHDTGELFF. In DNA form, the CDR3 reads TGTGCCAGCAGCTTAGGCTGGGGGGACCACGACACCGGGGAGCTGTTTTTT.

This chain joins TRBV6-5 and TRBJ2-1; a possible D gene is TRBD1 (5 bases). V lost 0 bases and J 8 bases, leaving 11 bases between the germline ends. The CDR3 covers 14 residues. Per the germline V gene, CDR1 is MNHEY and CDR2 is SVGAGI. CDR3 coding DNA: TGTGCCAGCAGTTACTCGGCAGGGTGGGATGAGCAGTTCTTC. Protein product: CASSYSAGWDEQFF.

The DNA of the CDR3 is TGTGCCAGCAGCCTACCGGGATCCGAGCAGTACTTC. It is translated as CASSLPGSEQYF. The V gene is TRBV5-4, the J gene TRBJ2-7, with TRBD2 as a possible D gene (5 bases). V gave up 4 bases and J gave up 6 bases, with 11 bases separating them. This CDR3 contains 12 residues. CDR1 and CDR2 from the germline V gene are SGHNT and YYREEE (reference sequence).

In DNA form, the CDR3 reads TGTGCCAGCAGCCCCGGGACAATCGGAGCTTTCTTT. Amino acid sequence: CASSPGTIGAFF. This sequence joins TRBV7-6 and TRBJ1-1; possible D gene TRBD1, 6 bases. The CDR3 extends over 12 amino acids. V dropped 5 bases and J dropped 10 bases, with 14 bases sitting between them. Germline V gene sequence: CDR1 SGHVS, CDR2 FNYEAQ.

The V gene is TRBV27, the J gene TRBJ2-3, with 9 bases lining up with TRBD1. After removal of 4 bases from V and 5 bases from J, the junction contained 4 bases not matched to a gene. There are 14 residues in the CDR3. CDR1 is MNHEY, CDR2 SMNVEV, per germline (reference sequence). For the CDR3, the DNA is TGTGCCAGCAGTTGGGGACAGGGCATAGATACGCAGTATTTT. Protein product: CASSWGQGIDTQYF.

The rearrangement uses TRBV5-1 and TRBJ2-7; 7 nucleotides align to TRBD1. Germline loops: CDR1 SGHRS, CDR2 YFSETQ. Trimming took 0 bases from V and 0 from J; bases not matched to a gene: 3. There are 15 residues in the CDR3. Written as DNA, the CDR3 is TGCGCCAGCAGCTTGGTTCCAGGGGGCTCCTACGAGCAGTACTTC. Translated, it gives CASSLVPGGSYEQYF.